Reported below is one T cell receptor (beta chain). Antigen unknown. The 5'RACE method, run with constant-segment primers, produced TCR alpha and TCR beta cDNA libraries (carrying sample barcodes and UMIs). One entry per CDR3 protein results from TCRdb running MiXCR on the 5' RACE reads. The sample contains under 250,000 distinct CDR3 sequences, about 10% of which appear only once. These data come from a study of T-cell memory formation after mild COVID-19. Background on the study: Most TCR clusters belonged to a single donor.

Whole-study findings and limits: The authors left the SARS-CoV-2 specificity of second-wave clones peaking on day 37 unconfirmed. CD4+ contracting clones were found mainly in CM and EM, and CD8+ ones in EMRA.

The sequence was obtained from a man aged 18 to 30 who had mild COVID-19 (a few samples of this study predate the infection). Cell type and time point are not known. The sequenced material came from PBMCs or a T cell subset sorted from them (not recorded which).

CDR3 sequence: CASSPPNYGYTF. CDR3 sequence (DNA): TGTGCCAGCAGCCCTCCGAACTATGGCTACACCTTC. The chain has TRBV9 and TRBJ1-2; D is undetermined. V lost 4 bases and J 2 bases, leaving 6 bases between the germline ends. Germline V gene sequence: CDR1 SGDLS, CDR2 YYNGEE. The CDR3 covers 12 residues.